This T cell receptor (beta chain) was profiled in a study of cytomegalovirus exposure and HLA in healthy donors. General observations from the study: One later analysis, an examination of the 100 to 150 validation repertoires, found that first-cohort TCR clusters tended to co-occur in them. The study recorded over 150 TCR beta chains that were cytomegalovirus-associated.

With respect to this clone: Antigen specificity is unknown.

TCRdb's table, derived via immunoSEQ multiplex PCR, lists solely in-frame clones and lacks some. The repertoire includes roughly 190,000 clones, about 89% of them detected once, and around 7.2% sits in the top ten. This CDR3 comprises 15 residues. J lost 6 bases, V lost 5 bases, and 6 bases had no gene match. CDR1 is MNHEY and CDR2 is SMNVEV in the germline V gene (reference sequence). Sequenced sample: PBMCs. This TCR came from a man younger than 40 in good health and CMV-seropositive. The rearrangement joins TRBV27 to TRBJ2-2, with 10 bases matching TRBD1. The DNA of the CDR3 is TGTGCCAGCAGTAGTCCGGGACAGGGGCCCGGGGAGCTGTTTTTT. Protein sequence: CASSSPGQGPGELFF.